The sequence of this T cell receptor (beta chain) was determined in a study of T cells expressing NK-cell markers. Using the 5' RACE reads, TCRdb records one entry per CDR3 protein without DNA. Its clone listing holds 400,000 to 500,000 distinct CDR3 sequences. Germline V gives CDR1 SGHTA, CDR2 FQGNSA. This CDR3 spans 15 amino acids. The chain carries TRBV7-2 and TRBJ2-7. Specimen: blood T cells: a sorted CD56 or NKG2C T cell subset, CD4+ or CD8+ T cells, or bulk PBMC T cells (not recorded which). This sequence was found in a woman aged 18-70 years in good health. The chain's CDR3 is CASRLFRHPSYEQYF. Together with reference TRBV7-2 and TRBJ2-7, the CDR3 gives the full variable domain: GAGVSQSPSNKVTEKGKDVELRCDPISGHTALYWYRQSLGQGLEFLIYFQGNSAPDKSGLPSDRFSAERTGGSVSTLTIQRTQQEDSAVYLCASRLFRHPSYEQYFGPGTRLTVT.